These 9 T cell receptor beta chains came from one sample sequenced in a study of Graves' ophthalmopathy and Graves' hyperthyroidism. TCR beta CDR3 amplification used RNA transcripts. The workflow started with a first-round RT-PCR run with HTBI primers and then moved on to a second-round multiplex PCR. TCRdb used MiXCR to reprocess the multiplex PCR reads, holding one entry per CDR3 protein. The sample includes 500,000 to 700,000 distinct CDR3 sequences, about two fifths of them seen just once. Source material: peripheral blood or thyroid tissue (not recorded which). The source is an adult man with Graves' hyperthyroidism.

This clonotype was detected once. Sequence at one end of the junction differs from germline and may be a read error. The genes are TRBV25-1 and TRBJ1-6, with 9 bases matching TRBD1. Germline V CDR1 and CDR2: MGHDK, SYGVNS. The CDR3 runs to 14 residues. This CDR3 reads CARVSGTGTSPPHF. The CDR3 DNA reads TGTGCTAGAGTATCCGGGACAGGGACATCACCCCCCCACTTT.

This clonotype came up many times. The CDR3 DNA is TGTGCCACGGCAACATCTGTACTTACGAACACTGAAGCTTTCTTT. It encodes CATATSVLTNTEAFF. The chain employs TRBV24-1 and TRBJ1-1; D ambiguous. CDR3 length: 15 amino acids. The germline CDR1 and CDR2 sequences are KGHDR and SFDVKD. The germline V and J ends were trimmed by 10 bases and 1 base, with 18 bases remaining between them.

The sample holds many counts of this clonotype. The chain carries TRBV4-1 and TRBJ2-2, with D uncertain. V shed 0 bases and J shed 7 bases, with 9 bases lying between them. Germline V gene lookup returns CDR1 MGHRA and CDR2 YSYEKL. CDR3 size: 14 residues. The CDR3 reads CASSQDLVGGELFF. The CDR3 nucleotides are TGCGCCAGCAGCCAAGATCTCGTTGGCGGGGAGCTGTTTTTT.

This rearrangement joins TRBV2 to TRBJ1-1; D is ambiguous. The CDR3 covers 15 residues. Per germline, CDR1 SNHLY and CDR2 FYNNEI. Trimming left V 5 bases short and J 3 bases short, with 16 bases between. In nucleotides, the CDR3 is TGTGCCAGCAGTTACGAGCCGGTTTTGTACACTGAAGCTTTCTTT. Its protein is CASSYEPVLYTEAFF.

This clonotype was observed at least ten times. This chain uses TRBV2 with TRBJ1-1; the D is unclear. The CDR3 is 13 amino acids. Germline CDR1 reads SNHLY; CDR2 reads FYNNEI. V was trimmed by 2 bases and J by 4 bases, leaving 8 bases between them. CDR3 nucleotides: TGTGCCAGCAGTGAACTGGGCGGCACTGAAGCTTTCTTT. This sequence encodes CASSELGGTEAFF.

The rearrangement joins TRBV10-3 to TRBJ2-2; D possibly corresponds to TRBD2 (6 bases). The CDR3 length is 14 residues. The germline V gene encodes CDR1 ENHRY and CDR2 SYGVKD. V was trimmed by 6 bases and J by 6 bases, leaving 14 bases between them. This CDR3 reads CAISPLGGAGELFF. CDR3 coding DNA: TGTGCCATCAGCCCCTTGGGGGGAGCCGGGGAGCTGTTTTTT.

In its sample, this clonotype was seen a few times. The rearrangement links TRBV2 to TRBJ1-2; TRBD1 aligns across 10 bases. Trimming at V came to 7 bases and at J to 2 bases, leaving 4 bases not matched to a gene. Germline V gene lookup returns CDR1 SNHLY and CDR2 FYNNEI. This CDR3 spans 14 amino acids. The CDR3 bases are TGTGCCAGCACCAAGGACAGGGGGAACTATGGCTACACCTTC. Translating it yields CASTKDRGNYGYTF.

With respect to this clonotype: An end of the junction does not agree with germline; a read error may underlie this. V gene TRBV12-3 or TRBV12-4 combines with J gene TRBJ2-7, with D tentatively TRBD2 (6 bases). This CDR3 comprises 14 residues. CDR3 nucleotide sequence: TGTGCCAGCAGTTATGCGGGACCGGACGGGGAGCTGTACTTC. Encoded protein: CASSYAGPDGELYF.

This clonotype was detected a few times. The chain joins TRBV19 to TRBJ1-1, with D perhaps TRBD1 (5 bases). V lost 5 bases to trimming and J lost 4 bases, with 11 bases between them. The CDR3 extends over 13 amino acids. The germline CDR1 and CDR2 sequences are LNHDA and SQIVND (reference sequence). The CDR3 protein is CASSDTGFTEAFF. Written as DNA, the CDR3 is TGTGCCAGTAGTGACACAGGATTCACTGAAGCTTTCTTT. Complete variable domain (other parts from reference TRBV19 and TRBJ1-1): DGGITQSPKYLFRKEGQNVTLSCEQNLNHDAMYWYRQDPGQGLRLIYYSQIVNDFQKGDIAEGYSVSREKKESFPLTVTSAQKNPTAFYLCASSDTGFTEAFFGQGTRLTVV.